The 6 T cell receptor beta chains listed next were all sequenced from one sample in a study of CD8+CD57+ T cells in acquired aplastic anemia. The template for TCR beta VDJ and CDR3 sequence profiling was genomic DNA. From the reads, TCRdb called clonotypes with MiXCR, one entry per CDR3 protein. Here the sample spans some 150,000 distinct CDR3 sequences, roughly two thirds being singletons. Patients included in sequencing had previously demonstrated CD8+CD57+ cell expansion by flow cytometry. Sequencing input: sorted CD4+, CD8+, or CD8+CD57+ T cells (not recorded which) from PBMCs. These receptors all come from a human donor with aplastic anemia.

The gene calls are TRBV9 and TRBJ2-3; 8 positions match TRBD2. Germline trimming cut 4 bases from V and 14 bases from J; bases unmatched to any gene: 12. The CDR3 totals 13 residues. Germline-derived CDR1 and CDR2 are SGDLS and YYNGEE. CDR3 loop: CASSPPGSGDRYF. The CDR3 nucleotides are TGTGCCAGCAGCCCCCCGGGTAGCGGGGATCGGTATTTT.

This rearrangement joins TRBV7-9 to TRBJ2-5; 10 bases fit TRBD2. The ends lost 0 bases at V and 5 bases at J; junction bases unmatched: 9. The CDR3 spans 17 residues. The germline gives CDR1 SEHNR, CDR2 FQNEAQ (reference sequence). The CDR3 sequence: CASSLAPTSGARETQYF. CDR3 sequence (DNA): TGTGCCAGCAGCTTAGCGCCCACTAGCGGGGCCCGGGAGACCCAGTACTTC.

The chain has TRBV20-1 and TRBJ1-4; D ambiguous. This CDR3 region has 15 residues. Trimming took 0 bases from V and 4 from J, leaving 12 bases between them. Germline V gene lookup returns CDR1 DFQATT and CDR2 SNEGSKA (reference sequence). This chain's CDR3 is CSARDSWANNEKLFF. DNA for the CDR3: TGCAGTGCTAGAGATTCTTGGGCCAATAATGAAAAACTGTTTTTT.

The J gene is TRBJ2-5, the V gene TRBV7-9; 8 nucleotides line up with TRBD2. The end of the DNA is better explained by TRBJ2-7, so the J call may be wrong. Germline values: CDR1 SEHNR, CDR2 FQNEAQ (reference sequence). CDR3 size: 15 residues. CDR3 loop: CASSLAGTRAFEQYF. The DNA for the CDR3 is TGTGCCAGCAGCTTGGCGGGGACTAGGGCGTTCGAGCAGTACTTC.

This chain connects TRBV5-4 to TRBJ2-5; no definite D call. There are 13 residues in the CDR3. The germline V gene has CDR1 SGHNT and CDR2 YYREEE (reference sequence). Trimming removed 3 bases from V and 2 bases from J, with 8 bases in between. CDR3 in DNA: TGTGCCAGCAGCTCGCAACAACAAGAGACCCAGTACTTC. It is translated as CASSSQQQETQYF.

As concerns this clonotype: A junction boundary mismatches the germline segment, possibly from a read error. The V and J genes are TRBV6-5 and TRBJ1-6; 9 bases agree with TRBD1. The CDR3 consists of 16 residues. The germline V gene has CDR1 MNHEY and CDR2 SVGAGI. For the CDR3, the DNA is TGTGCCATCAGTGACCCACAGGGGGCATTAGATTCACCCCTCCACTTT. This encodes CAISDPQGALDSPLHF.